The next 20 T cell receptor beta chains were all read from a single sample in a study of blood T cell repertoires in COVID-19 (dated by TCRdb to the early 2020s). The library was prepared using the immunoSEQ multiplex PCR assay. TCRdb took this table from immuneACCESS and kept in-frame rearrangements with V and J called. Such tables lack part of the clones; where checked against another copy, unresolved V genes explain under half of the gap, and the rest is unexplained. The sample includes approximately 210,000 clones, with 70% to 90% observed a single time. The top ten clones comprise 0.78% of the sample. Sequencing input: peripheral blood. The origin of the receptors is a woman aged 65 to 85 with acute or convalescent COVID-19.

The J gene is TRBJ1-5, the V gene TRBV7-2, with D possibly matching TRBD1 (6 bases). The CDR3 is 13 amino acids. Germline V lookup: CDR1 SGHTA, CDR2 FQGNSA. V was clipped by 1 base and J by 8 bases, with 9 bases between them. CDR3 DNA sequence: TGTGCCAGCAGCTTAGACAGGGTCAAGCCCCAGCATTTT. It codes for CASSLDRVKPQHF. The entire variable domain, with the rest obtained from reference TRBV7-2 and TRBJ1-5, is as follows: GAGVSQSPSNKVTEKGKDVELRCDPISGHTALYWYRQSLGQGLEFLIYFQGNSAPDKSGLPSDRFSAERTGGSVSTLTIQRTQQEDSAVYLCASSLDRVKPQHFGDGTRLSIL.

This clone was recorded once. The rearrangement uses TRBV29-1 and TRBJ1-3, with D possibly TRBD1 on 6 matching bases. The CDR3 totals 14 residues. V was pared by 5 bases and J by 0 bases, with 11 bases between. Germline-derived CDR1 and CDR2 are SQVTM and ANQGSEA. In DNA form, the CDR3 reads TGCAGCGTTTGGACAGTGAGCTCTGGAAACACCATATATTTT. It encodes CSVWTVSSGNTIYF. The full variable domain, rest sourced from reference TRBV29-1 and TRBJ1-3, is SAVISQKPSRDICQRGTSLTIQCQVDSQVTMMFWYRQQPGQSLTLIATANQGSEATYESGFVIDKFPISRPNLTFSTLTVSNMSPEDSSIYLCSVWTVSSGNTIYFGEGSWLTVV.

This CDR3 reads CATSAIDSSNSPLHF. CDR3 DNA sequence: TGTGCCACCAGCGCTATCGACAGCTCTAATTCACCCCTCCACTTT. The chain couples TRBV15 to TRBJ1-6, with D perhaps matching TRBD1 (5 bases). The V end lost 5 bases, the J end lost 6 bases, and 14 bases lay between the germline ends. Germline V gene data show CDR1 as LNHNV and CDR2 as YYDKDF (reference sequence). This CDR3 is 15 amino acids long.

The chain has TRBV6-5 and TRBJ1-2, with no clear D. Looked up from germline, CDR1 is MNHEY and CDR2 is SVGAGI. The germline V and J ends were trimmed by 4 bases and 5 bases, with 11 bases remaining between them. This CDR3 is 13 amino acids long. The CDR3 coding sequence is TGTGCCAGCAGTTCGCCCCTCGGTTATGGCTACACCTTC. Translated, it gives CASSSPLGYGYTF.

Worth noting for this clone: Likely a read error: the CDR3 ends without its conserved phenylalanine or tryptophan. The limits of the CDR3 on the DNA are not certain, so only TCRdb's listed CDR3 is given. The V call is TRBV21-1, the J call TRBJ1-1. TRBV21-1 is a listed pseudogene. Including both end residues, the CDR3 is 8 amino acids long. The CDR3 region is CASPPGGR.

This rearrangement joins TRBV4-1 to TRBJ1-2; D call uncertain. This CDR3 has 14 residues. The V end lost 6 bases, the J end lost 4 bases, and 15 bases lay between the germline ends. CDR1 is MGHRA and CDR2 is YSYEKL in the germline V gene. The CDR3 here is CASSLTLGSYGYTF. As DNA, the CDR3 is TGCGCCAGCAGTCTCACCTTGGGCAGCTATGGCTACACCTTC.

The rearrangement joins TRBV29-1 to TRBJ2-7; D is possibly TRBD1 (6 bases). Per the germline V gene, CDR1 is SQVTM and CDR2 is ANQGSEA. The V end was cut by 4 bases, the J end by 2 bases, with 9 bases between. The CDR3 sequence is 12 residues long. In nucleotides, the CDR3 is TGCAGCGTTGGTTGGGGGCCCTACGAGCAGTACTTC. Translation: CSVGWGPYEQYF.

This chain links TRBV2 with TRBJ1-1; 9 bases are a match to TRBD1. The CDR3 totals 13 residues. The germline V gene has CDR1 SNHLY and CDR2 FYNNEI. V trimming: 8 bases; J trimming: 3 bases; junction bases outside the gene matches: 4. The CDR3 DNA reads TGTGCCAGCCGCCGGGACAGGGACACTGAAGCTTTCTTT. Translating gives CASRRDRDTEAFF.

The chain joins TRBV2 to TRBJ1-2; the match to TRBD1 covers 12 bases. Germline CDR1 reads SNHLY; CDR2 reads FYNNEI. This CDR3 comprises 16 residues. V was pared by 4 bases and J by 6 bases, with 9 bases of the junction left unmatched. The CDR3 here is CASSGGTGGVRNGYTF. The CDR3 DNA sequence: TGTGCCAGCAGTGGCGGGACAGGGGGCGTAAGGAATGGCTACACCTTC.

The CDR3: CASSLDLPENYGYTF. The CDR3 DNA reads as TGCGCCAGCAGCTTGGATCTCCCGGAGAACTATGGCTACACCTTC. This chain connects TRBV5-1 to TRBJ1-2; the D is unclear. The CDR3 covers 15 residues. V lost 0 bases and J lost 2, with 11 bases in between. CDR1 is SGHRS and CDR2 is YFSETQ in the germline V gene.

The chain couples TRBV2 to TRBJ1-2; 8 bases match TRBD1. Germline loops: CDR1 SNHLY, CDR2 FYNNEI. This CDR3 has 14 amino acids. V lost 6 bases, J lost 7 bases, and 10 bases stayed unmatched. The CDR3 spells CASSEDRDVGGYTF. The CDR3 DNA reads TGTGCCAGCAGCGAGGACAGGGATGTTGGTGGCTACACCTTC.

This clone has a single count. The chain carries TRBV7-6 and TRBJ1-2; D is undetermined. Germline values: CDR1 SGHVS, CDR2 FNYEAQ. V lost 5 bases and J 3 bases, leaving 10 bases between the germline ends. The length of the CDR3 is 13 residues. The CDR3 loop is CASSGTGYYGYTF. CDR3 nucleotide sequence: TGTGCCAGCAGCGGAACGGGTTACTATGGCTACACCTTC. Filled out from reference TRBV7-6 and TRBJ1-2, the complete variable domain reads GAGVSQSPRYKVTKRGQDVALRCDPISGHVSLYWYRQALGQGPEFLTYFNYEAQQDKSGLPNDRFSAERPEGSISTLTIQRTEQRDSAMYRCASSGTGYYGYTFGSGTRLTVV.

The V and J genes are TRBV27 and TRBJ2-7, with D tentatively TRBD2 (6 bases). The V gene lost 6 bases and the J gene lost 4 bases, with 28 bases spanning the gap. The length of the CDR3 is 18 residues. The germline CDR1 and CDR2 sequences are MNHEY and SMNVEV (reference sequence). CDR3 coding DNA: TGTGCCAGCAGCCTCTTGGGGACGGGGGAGCGGAGAATGTACGAGCAGTACTTC. This gives the protein CASSLLGTGERRMYEQYF.

The chain is built from TRBV9 and TRBJ1-3; D is unclear. The CDR3 consists of 17 residues. V gave up 0 bases and J gave up 0 bases, with 13 bases separating them. CDR1 is SGDLS, CDR2 YYNGEE, per germline. The CDR3, as DNA: TGTGCCAGCAGCGTAGGTTCTCTCTCCCTCTCTGGAAACACCATATATTTT. It codes for CASSVGSLSLSGNTIYF. Full variable domain (remainder filled in from reference TRBV9 and TRBJ1-3): DSGVTQTPKHLITATGQRVTLRCSPRSGDLSVYWYQQSLDQGLQFLIQYYNGEERAKGNILERFSAQQFPDLHSELNLSSLELGDSALYFCASSVGSLSLSGNTIYFGEGSWLTVV.

The chain employs TRBV18 and TRBJ1-4; TRBD1 matches at 10 bases. V shed 7 bases, J shed 2 bases, and the junction held 7 bases outside the gene matches. Germline V CDR1 and CDR2: KGHSH, LQKENI. The CDR3 sequence is 16 residues long. CDR3 DNA sequence: TGTGCCAGCTTGTCCCGGGACAGGGGCACTAATGAAAAACTGTTTTTT. It yields the protein CASLSRDRGTNEKLFF.

This clone has only one observation. V is TRBV2 and J is TRBJ1-2, with 9 nucleotides matching TRBD1. From germline, CDR1 is SNHLY and CDR2 FYNNEI. The CDR3 contains 13 residues. V gave up 7 bases and J gave up 7 bases; unmatched junction bases: 7. CDR3 bases: TGTGCCAGCACCGGGACAGGGATATTTGGCTACACCTTC. This gives the protein CASTGTGIFGYTF. The whole variable domain, filled in from reference TRBV2 and TRBJ1-2, reads EPEVTQTPSHQVTQMGQEVILRCVPISNHLYFYWYRQILGQKVEFLVSFYNNEISEKSEIFDDQFSVERPDGSNFTLKIRSTKLEDSAMYFCASTGTGIFGYTFGSGTRLTVV.

CDR3 coding DNA: TGCAGCGGCCTACAGGATCGTACGCAGTATTTT. This gives the protein CSGLQDRTQYF. The chain employs TRBV29-1 and TRBJ2-3, with D possibly matching TRBD1 (5 bases). Germline V gene sequence: CDR1 SQVTM, CDR2 ANQGSEA. The CDR3 is 11 amino acids. The V end was cut by 7 bases, the J end by 8 bases, with 13 bases between.

This chain connects TRBV5-4 to TRBJ1-4, with D possibly TRBD1 on 5 matching bases. Germline V gene data show CDR1 as SGHNT and CDR2 as YYREEE (reference sequence). The CDR3 is made up of 16 amino acids. Trimming shortened V by 4 bases and J by 0 bases, and 13 bases separated the two germline ends. The CDR3 nucleotides read TGTGCCAGCAGCGGGAGGGACGGTGCAACTAATGAAAAACTGTTTTTT. This encodes CASSGRDGATNEKLFF.

The rearrangement links TRBV19 to TRBJ1-2; D possibly corresponds to TRBD1 (5 bases). This CDR3 contains 13 residues. CDR1 and CDR2 (germline): LNHDA, SQIVND (reference sequence). The germline V and J ends were trimmed by 3 bases and 4 bases, with 9 bases remaining between them. DNA of the CDR3: TGTGCCAGTAGTATCAGCAGGGTCTATGGCTACACCTTC. Its protein product is CASSISRVYGYTF.

The chain recombines TRBV2 with TRBJ2-7; D gene uncertain. Deletions cut 7 bases from V and 2 bases from J, with 6 bases between. Germline CDR1 SNHLY, CDR2 FYNNEI. The CDR3 contains 11 residues. The CDR3 DNA reads TGTGCCAGCACCGGAGCCTACGAGCAGTACTTC. This sequence encodes CASTGAYEQYF.